A single sample gave rise to the 13 T cell receptor beta chains below, sequenced in a study of T cell responses to AZD1222 COVID-19 vaccine. Assay: immunoSEQ multiplex PCR; the TCRdb copy retains only in-frame clones and omits some. The sample shows roughly 170,000 clones, around 92% of them seen only once. Here the sequenced sample was peripheral blood, taken on day 0 of AZD1222 vaccination. The receptors here all came from an adult in good health.

This rearrangement joins TRBV19 to TRBJ1-2, with TRBD1 matching over 8 bases. Losses at the gene ends were 5 bases for V and 4 bases for J; bases not matched to a gene: 9. This CDR3 comprises 15 residues. Germline CDR1 and CDR2: LNHDA and SQIVND (reference sequence). CDR3 residues: CASSGDRRAIYGYTF. The CDR3 coding sequence is TGTGCCAGTAGTGGGGACAGGCGGGCGATCTATGGCTACACCTTC.

The chain couples TRBV6-2 or TRBV6-3 to TRBJ2-3, with unresolved D. Germline CDR1 and CDR2: MNHEY and SVGEGT. The CDR3 consists of 13 residues. Trimming took 7 bases from V and 3 from J, leaving 11 bases between them. This CDR3 is CASTPLQTDTQYF. The CDR3 DNA is TGTGCCAGCACCCCTCTACAAACAGATACGCAGTATTTT.

The chain recombines TRBV19 with TRBJ1-6; D uncertain. Germline CDR1 reads LNHDA; CDR2 reads SQIVND (reference sequence). Trimming took 5 bases from V and 7 from J, leaving 15 bases between them. The CDR3 extends over 15 amino acids. The CDR3 region has the DNA TGTGCCAGTAGTCCAAGGGATTGGCGGAATTCACCCCTCCACTTT. Translating it yields CASSPRDWRNSPLHF.

This chain connects TRBV11-3 to TRBJ1-2, with D perhaps matching TRBD1 (5 bases). V was clipped by 5 bases and J by 6 bases, with 13 bases between them. Germline CDR1 reads SGHNT; CDR2 reads YENEEA. The CDR3 has 13 residues. The CDR3 DNA reads as TGTGCCAGCAGCACCGACAGTGGCCATGGCTACACCTTC. Translating it yields CASSTDSGHGYTF. Variable domain in full (rest from reference TRBV11-3 and TRBJ1-2): EAGVVQSPRYKIIEKKQPVAFWCNPISGHNTLYWYLQNLGQGPELLIRYENEEAVDDSQLPKDRFSAERLKGVDSTLKIQPAELGDSAVYLCASSTDSGHGYTFGSGTRLTVV.

V is TRBV11-2 and J is TRBJ1-1; no firm D call. This CDR3 is 13 amino acids long. V shed 0 bases and J shed 9 bases, with 11 bases lying between them. Germline loops: CDR1 SGHAT, CDR2 FQNNGV. The CDR3 reads CASSLEPPGKAFF. In nucleotides, the CDR3 is TGTGCCAGCAGCTTAGAGCCCCCCGGAAAAGCTTTCTTT.

This clone was seen just once. The CDR3 DNA is TGTGCCTGGGCCCCTCAAGGCAATCAGCCCCAGCATTTT. Translation: CAWAPQGNQPQHF. The chain employs TRBV30 and TRBJ1-5; D remains ambiguous. The CDR3 length is 13 residues. Trimming removed 5 bases from V and 2 bases from J, with 10 bases in between. From germline, CDR1 is GTSNPN and CDR2 SVGIG (reference sequence).

The genes are TRBV5-1 and TRBJ1-1, with D perhaps matching TRBD1 (6 bases). V was clipped by 0 bases and J by 1 base, with 10 bases between them. The CDR3 is 15 residues long. CDR1 and CDR2 (germline): SGHRS, YFSETQ. In nucleotides, the CDR3 is TGCGCCAGCAGCTTGGCCGTACAGGGGAACACTGAAGCTTTCTTT. Protein sequence: CASSLAVQGNTEAFF.

CDR3 nucleotide sequence: TGTGCCAGCAGCTTAATGGGCCCTGATACGCAGTATTTT. Amino acid sequence: CASSLMGPDTQYF. This chain uses TRBV11-3 with TRBJ2-3, with D uncertain. The V end lost 2 bases, the J end lost 6 bases, and 9 bases lay between the germline ends. The germline CDR1 and CDR2 sequences are SGHNT and YENEEA. The CDR3 contains 13 residues.

To note about this clone: The junction departs from germline at one end; a sequencing error may be responsible. The chain uses TRBV20-1 and TRBJ1-2, with a possible D match to TRBD1 (5 bases). From germline, CDR1 is DFQATT and CDR2 SNEGSKA (reference sequence). The CDR3 contains 9 residues. The CDR3 sequence: CSARPGTIF. The CDR3 nucleotides are TGCAGTGCTAGACCCGGGACCATCTTC.

This clone was picked up a small number of times. The J gene is TRBJ2-2, the V gene TRBV7-9, with a weak D call TRBD2 (6 bases). This CDR3 is 13 amino acids long. V shed 5 bases and J shed 9 bases, with 13 bases lying between them. Germline V CDR1 and CDR2: SEHNR, FQNEAQ (reference sequence). The CDR3 spells CASSLSSVWELFF. The CDR3 DNA sequence: TGTGCCAGCAGCCTGTCTAGCGTTTGGGAGCTGTTTTTT.

V is TRBV6-5 and J is TRBJ1-1; D is uncertain. The CDR3 is made up of 13 amino acids. The V and J ends lost 6 bases and 1 base respectively, with 9 bases between them. The germline V gene has CDR1 MNHEY and CDR2 SVGAGI. CDR3 bases: TGTGCCAGCAGCCTCAGGCCGAACACTGAAGCTTTCTTT. Its protein product is CASSLRPNTEAFF.

This clone was seen once. This chain uses TRBV3-1 (or the pseudogene TRBV3-2) with TRBJ2-1; D call uncertain. The CDR3 has 15 amino acids. Germline V lookup: CDR1 LGHDT, CDR2 YNNKEL (reference sequence). V lost 6 bases to trimming and J lost 0 bases, with 12 bases between them. CDR3 DNA sequence: TGTGCCAGCAGACGCACTGTAAGCTCCTACAATGAGCAGTTCTTC. It is translated as CASRRTVSSYNEQFF.

The chain is built from TRBV10-1 and TRBJ2-7; possibly TRBD1 for D (5 bases). V lost 0 bases and J lost 4, with 10 bases in between. Germline values: CDR1 WNHNN, CDR2 SYGVQD (reference sequence). CDR3 size: 14 residues. The chain's CDR3 is CASSESRTPYEQYF. The CDR3 nucleotides read TGCGCCAGCAGTGAGTCGAGGACACCATACGAGCAGTACTTC.